This passage covers 30 T cell receptor beta chains from one sample sequenced in a study of cytomegalovirus exposure and HLA in healthy donors. PCR primers comprised 60 Vbeta and 13 Jbeta primers. Repertoires were generated with immunoSEQ multiplex PCR, while TCRdb's copy carries only in-frame clones and drops some. The sample has some 240,000 clones; 60% to 80% are singletons. The sequenced material came from PBMCs. These receptors were taken from a male donor in good health and CMV-seronegative.

There are a few counts of this clone. V and J are TRBV5-6 and TRBJ1-2; no clear D. The CDR3 has 12 amino acids. The germline V gene has CDR1 SGHDT and CDR2 YYEEEE. V was shortened by 1 base and J by 6 bases, with 7 bases between the two germline ends. The CDR3 coding sequence is TGTGCCAGCAGCTTGCCGAGCGATGGCTACACCTTC. Protein: CASSLPSDGYTF.

The J gene is TRBJ2-7, the V gene TRBV19; possibly TRBD1 for D (6 bases). V shed 6 bases and J shed 2 bases, with 14 bases lying between them. The germline V gene encodes CDR1 LNHDA and CDR2 SQIVND (reference sequence). This CDR3 has 14 amino acids. The CDR3 spells CASRSQGTTYEQYF. For the CDR3, the DNA is TGTGCCAGTAGATCACAGGGTACGACCTACGAGCAGTACTTC.

The chain couples TRBV28 to TRBJ2-7, with D uncertain. V was clipped by 8 bases and J by 4 bases, with 9 bases between them. The CDR3 sequence is 11 residues long. CDR1 MDHEN and CDR2 SYDVKM come from the germline V gene. CDR3 amino acids: CASYTPYEQYF. As DNA, the CDR3 is TGTGCCAGCTACACCCCATACGAGCAGTACTTC.

This rearrangement joins TRBV2 to TRBJ2-3; 9 nucleotides agree with TRBD1. CDR1 and CDR2 from the germline V gene are SNHLY and FYNNEI. With V trimmed by 8 bases and J by 6 bases, 9 bases remained unmatched. The CDR3 has 14 amino acids. CDR3 in amino acids: CASEMPGQGDTQYF. In DNA form, the CDR3 reads TGTGCCAGCGAGATGCCAGGACAGGGGGATACGCAGTATTTT.

A note on this clone: In the same sample, other DNA sequences code for this CDR3. CDR3 loop: CASSIDSEETQYF. The CDR3 DNA reads as TGTGCCAGTAGTATCGACAGCGAAGAGACCCAGTACTTC. The genes are TRBV19 and TRBJ2-5; a possible D gene is TRBD1 (5 bases). This CDR3 comprises 13 residues. Germline CDR1 is LNHDA and CDR2 is SQIVND (reference sequence). The ends were cut back, 3 bases at V and 3 bases at J, with 8 bases in the middle.

The rearrangement uses TRBV11-2 and TRBJ2-7; D is ambiguous. Trimming shortened V by 4 bases and J by 4 bases, and 17 bases separated the two germline ends. The CDR3 covers 15 residues. Per the germline V gene, CDR1 is SGHAT and CDR2 is FQNNGV. CDR3 bases: TGTGCCAGCAGCTCCCCCCCCCACGCCGCGTACGAGCAGTACTTC. Its protein is CASSSPPHAAYEQYF.

Details on this clone: Other nucleotide sequences in the sample specify the same CDR3. The CDR3, as DNA: TGTGCCAGCAGCGTAAGCGGGGTCTACGAGCAGTACTTC. As protein: CASSVSGVYEQYF. The chain couples TRBV9 to TRBJ2-7, with 7 bases fitting TRBD2. The CDR3 totals 13 residues. The V and J ends lost 1 base and 3 bases, in that order; junction bases with no gene match: 1. The germline V gene encodes CDR1 SGDLS and CDR2 YYNGEE.

The J gene is TRBJ1-1, the V gene TRBV5-6; 10 bases are a match to TRBD1. V shed 3 bases, J shed 11 bases, and the junction held 10 bases outside the gene matches. Germline CDR1 SGHDT, CDR2 YYEEEE. This CDR3 is 14 amino acids long. Here the CDR3 DNA reads TGTGCCAGCAGCTCCGGGACAGGGGTTTTCGCGGCTTTCTTT. Translated: CASSSGTGVFAAFF.

This sequence joins TRBV28 and TRBJ1-6; the match to TRBD1 covers 10 bases. The V segment lost 7 bases and the J segment 7 bases; nucleotides outside the gene matches: 10. The CDR3 contains 16 residues. The V gene's germline CDR1 is MDHEN and CDR2 SYDVKM. CDR3 nucleotide sequence: TGTGCCAGCACCACACCGGGACAGGGGAAGAATTCACCCCTCCACTTT. Protein: CASTTPGQGKNSPLHF.

This clone was detected many times. V is TRBV5-6 and J is TRBJ1-2, with unresolved D. Trimming stripped 6 bases from V and 2 bases from J, with 17 bases between. The CDR3 has 15 residues. Germline-derived CDR1 and CDR2 are SGHDT and YYEEEE. CDR3 sequence: CASTSGLDANYGYTF. CDR3 coding DNA: TGTGCCAGCACGAGCGGTCTGGATGCCAACTATGGCTACACCTTC. The whole variable domain, remainder taken from reference TRBV5-6 and TRBJ1-2, is DAGVTQSPTHLIKTRGQQVTLRCSPKSGHDTVSWYQQALGQGPQFIFQYYEEEERQRGNFPDRFSGHQFPNYSSELNVNALLLGDSALYLCASTSGLDANYGYTFGSGTRLTVV.

This clone was seen only a few times. The chain couples TRBV10-2 to TRBJ2-7; 7 nucleotides match TRBD1. Germline V gives CDR1 WSHSY, CDR2 SAAADI. The CDR3 loop spans 14 amino acids. V trimming: 2 bases; J trimming: 6 bases; junction bases outside the gene matches: 7. The CDR3: CASSETGALGEQYF. The CDR3 DNA follows: TGCGCCAGCAGTGAGACAGGGGCTCTAGGCGAGCAGTACTTC.

On this clone itself: This sample includes further DNA sequences coding for the same CDR3. V and J are TRBV27 and TRBJ2-7, with 7 bases aligning to TRBD1. The CDR3 has 13 residues. The germline V gene has CDR1 MNHEY and CDR2 SMNVEV (reference sequence). V lost 8 bases, J lost 1 base, and 5 bases stayed unmatched. CDR3 DNA: TGTGCCAGCCAAAGGGACAGTTCCTACGAGCAGTACTTC. It yields the protein CASQRDSSYEQYF.

J is TRBJ1-2 and V is TRBV6-5, with 9 nucleotides matching TRBD1. This CDR3 contains 13 residues. Germline CDR1 is MNHEY and CDR2 is SVGAGI. V trimming: 6 bases; J trimming: 8 bases; junction bases outside the gene matches: 7. The CDR3 DNA follows: TGTGCCAGCAGGGGGGGACAGGGACGAGGCTACACCTTC. It codes for CASRGGQGRGYTF.

This clone was detected only a few times. The chain uses TRBV10-2 and TRBJ2-5; D might be TRBD1 (6 bases). The germline gives CDR1 WSHSY, CDR2 SAAADI. CDR3 size: 18 residues. The ends were cut back, 2 bases at V and 0 bases at J, with 19 bases in the middle. The CDR3 reads CASSELFLGAGNQETQYF. The CDR3 DNA is TGCGCCAGCAGTGAGCTTTTTTTGGGGGCAGGGAACCAAGAGACCCAGTACTTC.

The rearrangement joins TRBV6-1 to TRBJ2-7; maybe TRBD2 (6 bases). The CDR3 totals 12 residues. Per germline, CDR1 MNHNS and CDR2 SASEGT. V was clipped by 3 bases and J by 5 bases, with 8 bases between them. This chain's CDR3 is CASSEWEDEQYF. For the CDR3, the DNA is TGTGCCAGCAGTGAGTGGGAGGACGAGCAGTACTTC.

The chain couples TRBV19 to TRBJ1-5, with 8 bases identical to TRBD1. The CDR3 sequence is 16 residues long. From germline, CDR1 is LNHDA and CDR2 SQIVND (reference sequence). Losses at the gene ends were 5 bases for V and 9 bases for J; bases not matched to a gene: 15. As DNA, the CDR3 is TGTGCCAGTAGTGTCGGACTTCAGGGGGCTTCGTGGCCCCAGCATTTT. Its protein product is CASSVGLQGASWPQHF.

The gene calls are TRBV11-3 and TRBJ2-7; TRBD2 matches 7 bases. The germline V gene has CDR1 SGHNT and CDR2 YENEEA. Trimming took 0 bases from V and 2 from J; bases not matched to a gene: 4. This CDR3 is built from 15 residues. CDR3 residues: CASSLDSSGAYEQYF. The DNA for the CDR3 is TGTGCCAGCAGCTTAGATTCTAGCGGAGCCTACGAGCAGTACTTC.

The chain combines TRBV6-5 with TRBJ2-4; 10 bases are shared with TRBD2. V dropped 2 bases and J dropped 8; count of bases not matched to a gene: 6. Germline V gene data show CDR1 as MNHEY and CDR2 as SVGAGI. The CDR3 sequence is 15 residues long. DNA for the CDR3: TGTGCCAGCAGTTACATGGCTAGCGGGAGAGACATTCAGTACTTC. Translated, it gives CASSYMASGRDIQYF.

This clone was detected only a few times. V usage is TRBV6-5 and J usage is TRBJ1-5, with 7 bases identical to TRBD1. The CDR3 sequence is 13 residues long. CDR1 and CDR2 (germline): MNHEY, SVGAGI. V lost 5 bases, J lost 5 bases, and 3 bases stayed unmatched. CDR3 bases: TGTGCCAGCAGTGTAACAGGGGATCAGCCCCAGCATTTT. Amino acid sequence: CASSVTGDQPQHF.

V usage is TRBV12-5 and J usage is TRBJ2-1; 8 bases are a match to TRBD2. The CDR3 runs to 16 residues. Germline CDR1 and CDR2: LGHNT and FRNRAP. Losses at the gene ends were 6 bases for V and 4 bases for J; bases not matched to a gene: 11. The CDR3 protein is CASGPGGEYSYNEQFF. DNA of the CDR3: TGTGCTAGTGGCCCCGGGGGGGAGTACAGTTACAATGAGCAGTTCTTC. Combining the CDR3 with reference TRBV12-5 and TRBJ2-1 gives the whole variable domain DARVTQTPRHKVTEMGQEVTMRCQPILGHNTVFWYRQTMMQGLELLAYFRNRAPLDDSGMPKDRFSAEMPDATLATLKIQPSEPRDSAVYFCASGPGGEYSYNEQFFGPGTRLTVL.

V gene TRBV6-1 combines with J gene TRBJ1-5, with 9 bases lining up with TRBD1. The germline V gene encodes CDR1 MNHNS and CDR2 SASEGT. The CDR3 loop spans 15 amino acids. Trimming at V came to 6 bases and at J to 2 bases, leaving 5 bases not matched to a gene. The CDR3 region has the DNA TGTGCCAGCAGAACAGGGGGCGCAGGCAATCAGCCCCAGCATTTT. It yields the protein CASRTGGAGNQPQHF.

This clone has a single count. V and J are TRBV7-8 and TRBJ2-7; TRBD2 might be the D (5 bases). Between the trimmed V and J ends, which lost 5 bases and 7 bases, there was a span of 12 bases. Germline CDR1 and CDR2: SGHVS and FQNEAQ. The CDR3 extends over 12 amino acids. As DNA, the CDR3 is TGTGCCAGCAGCACCCCGGGGTCGGAGCAGTACTTC. Its translation: CASSTPGSEQYF.

This clone was recorded a few times. V usage is TRBV6-5 and J usage is TRBJ2-2, with 10 bases matching TRBD2. Germline values: CDR1 MNHEY, CDR2 SVGAGI. Unmatched junction bases numbered 4, after V lost 6 bases and J lost 6 bases. The CDR3 covers 14 residues. The CDR3 spells CASRASGRAGELFF. The CDR3 DNA reads as TGTGCCAGCAGGGCCAGCGGGAGGGCCGGGGAGCTGTTTTTT.

The chain recombines TRBV5-1 with TRBJ1-1; D may be TRBD1 (5 bases). Between the trimmed V and J ends, which lost 0 bases and 1 base, there was a span of 10 bases. The V gene's germline CDR1 is SGHRS and CDR2 YFSETQ. This CDR3 region has 15 residues. CDR3 sequence: CASSLGLTANTEAFF. The DNA for the CDR3 is TGCGCCAGCAGCTTGGGCCTGACAGCGAACACTGAAGCTTTCTTT.

The chain combines TRBV7-9 with TRBJ2-7; D not resolved. V was cut by 5 bases and J by 2 bases, with 10 bases left in between. The CDR3 loop spans 13 amino acids. Germline V gene sequence: CDR1 SEHNR, CDR2 FQNEAQ (reference sequence). The CDR3: CASSNSLAYEQYF. In nucleotides, the CDR3 is TGTGCCAGCAGCAATAGTCTCGCCTACGAGCAGTACTTC.

The chain combines TRBV6-6 with TRBJ1-5; 7 nucleotides line up with TRBD1. Germline CDR1 and CDR2: MNHNY and SVGAGI (reference sequence). CDR3 length: 13 amino acids. The V and J ends lost 5 bases and 4 bases, in that order; junction bases with no gene match: 2. The CDR3 spells CASSRQGNQPQHF. The CDR3 bases are TGTGCCAGCAGTCGACAGGGAAATCAGCCCCAGCATTTT.

V and J are TRBV18 and TRBJ1-5; D is unresolved. Trimming removed 2 bases at V and 4 bases at J, with 15 bases between. Germline loops: CDR1 KGHSH, CDR2 LQKENI. This CDR3 spans 16 amino acids. CDR3 sequence: CASSPSPGSINQPQHF. In DNA form, the CDR3 reads TGTGCCAGCTCACCATCGCCGGGTTCCATTAATCAGCCCCAGCATTTT.

This rearrangement joins TRBV6-4 to TRBJ2-2; 8 bases line up with TRBD2. From germline, CDR1 is MRHNA and CDR2 SNTAGT. CDR3 length: 20 residues. Unmatched junction bases numbered 16, after V lost 4 bases and J lost 0 bases. The CDR3 DNA sequence: TGTGCCAGCAGTGTCAAAGGGCCTCTAGCGGGTCCCCCGAACACCGGGGAGCTGTTTTTT. It encodes CASSVKGPLAGPPNTGELFF.

This clone was detected only a few times. V and J are TRBV25-1 and TRBJ1-1; D is unresolved. V lost 6 bases, J lost 1 base, and 6 bases lay in between. Germline CDR1 MGHDK, CDR2 SYGVNS. This CDR3 has 12 amino acids. The CDR3 region is CASSERNTEAFF. The DNA for the CDR3 is TGTGCCAGCAGCGAGAGGAACACTGAAGCTTTCTTT.

V gene TRBV6-1 combines with J gene TRBJ1-5; perhaps TRBD1 as D (6 bases). The CDR3 has 15 residues. CDR1 and CDR2 (germline): MNHNS, SASEGT. Deletions cut 8 bases from V and 0 bases from J, with 14 bases between. The CDR3 sequence is CASVGGTLSNQPQHF. The CDR3 DNA reads as TGTGCCAGCGTGGGAGGGACACTTAGCAATCAGCCCCAGCATTTT.